The clone carrying this TCR beta chain showed up just a few times. Its antigen is unknown. Compared with germline, one end of the junction differs, possibly owing to a read error. This entry is derived from a study of blood T cells in healthy people across ages. CDR1 is LNHNV and CDR2 is YYDKDF in the germline V gene (reference sequence). This CDR3 contains 14 residues. Primers used in a second PCR of about 7 to 12 cycles were a sample-barcoded 5' primer and a J-beta primer mix. TCRdb independently ran MiXCR on the 5' RACE reads; one entry per CDR3 protein. The sample gives about 540,000 distinct CDR3 sequences, around 24% of which show up once; roughly 10% is in the top ten. Study outcomes and limitations: Among long-lived donors, naive CD4+ cells were more numerous and diversity higher than in aged donors.

These data also formed part of another study, on T cells of mothers and their children. This second report adds: Six children and their three healthy Caucasian mothers were the donors.

The chain recombines TRBV15 with TRBJ1-1; 7 bases match TRBD1. The clonotype originates from a boy aged 5-17 years in good health. Sequenced: blood. The CDR3 is CATSRDRESTEAFF. For the CDR3, the DNA is TGTGCCACCAGTAGAGACAGGGAGTCCACTGAAGCTTTCTTT.